This entry concerns a single TCR beta chain. Antigen unknown. Here immunoSEQ multiplex PCR was the method, and the copy in TCRdb shows in-frame clones only, minus some. The data contain about 25,000 clones, approximately 80% of them seen just once; the ten biggest clones take up almost 9.5%. The time point here: week 5, during vaccination. Doses consisted of 300 ug of mutant IDH1 20-mer peptide each, paired with topical imiquimod. V lost 3 bases, J lost 3 bases, and 4 bases stayed unmatched. The CDR3 is 14 residues long. Germline V gives CDR1 MNHNS, CDR2 SASEGT. The entry originates in a study of a mutant IDH1 vaccine in newly diagnosed glioma. About the study: Treated patients showed a male proportion of around 62%, a female proportion of around 40%, and a mean age of about 44 years. Most had both radiotherapy and temozolomide beforehand; others had only one. Findings of the study overall: Alterations occurring in top peripheral T cell clonotypes seemed unrelated to pseudoprogression.

The material was PBMCs, obtained from a glioma patient whose treatment included an IDH1 peptide vaccine. The origin of this receptor is a man in his forties or fifties with glioma. The rearrangement joins TRBV6-1 to TRBJ2-5, with 7 bases matching TRBD1. The CDR3 here is CASSDPDREETQYF. The CDR3 DNA reads TGTGCCAGCAGTGACCCCGACAGGGAAGAGACCCAGTACTTC.